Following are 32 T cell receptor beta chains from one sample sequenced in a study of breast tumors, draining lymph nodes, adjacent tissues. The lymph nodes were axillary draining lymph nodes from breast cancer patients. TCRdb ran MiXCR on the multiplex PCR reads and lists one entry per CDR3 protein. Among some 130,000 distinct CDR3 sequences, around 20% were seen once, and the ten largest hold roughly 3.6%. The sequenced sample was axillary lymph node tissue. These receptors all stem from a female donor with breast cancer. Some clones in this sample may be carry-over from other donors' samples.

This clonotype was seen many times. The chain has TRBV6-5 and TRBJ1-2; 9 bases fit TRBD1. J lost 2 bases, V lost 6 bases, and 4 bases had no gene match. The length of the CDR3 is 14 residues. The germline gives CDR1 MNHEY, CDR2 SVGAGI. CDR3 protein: CASSRDRVNYGYTF. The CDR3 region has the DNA TGTGCCAGCAGCCGGGACAGGGTGAACTATGGCTACACCTTC.

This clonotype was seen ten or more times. CDR3 in DNA: TGTGCCACCAGTGATTCGGATTTAAAGATCCAGTACTTC. This gives the protein CATSDSDLKIQYF. The J gene is TRBJ2-7, the V gene TRBV24-1, with D uncertain. Germline loops: CDR1 KGHDR, CDR2 SFDVKD. Trimming took off 2 bases at V and 10 bases at J, with 14 bases between the two ends. The CDR3 loop spans 13 amino acids.

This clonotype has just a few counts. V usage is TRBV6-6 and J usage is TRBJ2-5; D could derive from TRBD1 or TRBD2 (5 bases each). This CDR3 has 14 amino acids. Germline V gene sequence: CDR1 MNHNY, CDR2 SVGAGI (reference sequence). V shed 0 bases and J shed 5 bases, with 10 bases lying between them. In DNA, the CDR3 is TGTGCCAGCAGTTACTCAGAGGGGCCGGAGACCCAGTACTTC. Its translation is CASSYSEGPETQYF.

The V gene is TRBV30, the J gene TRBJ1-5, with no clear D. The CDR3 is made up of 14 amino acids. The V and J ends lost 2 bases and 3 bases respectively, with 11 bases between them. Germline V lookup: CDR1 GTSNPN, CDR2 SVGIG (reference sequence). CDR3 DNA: TGTGCCTGGAGTTCCACAGCGATCAATCAGCCCCAGCATTTT. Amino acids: CAWSSTAINQPQHF.

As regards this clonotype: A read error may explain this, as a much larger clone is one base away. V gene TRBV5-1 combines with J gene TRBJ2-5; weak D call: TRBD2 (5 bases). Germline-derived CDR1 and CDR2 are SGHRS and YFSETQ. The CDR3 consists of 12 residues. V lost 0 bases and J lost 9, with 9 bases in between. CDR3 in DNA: TGCGCCAGCAGCTTGGCGCTGGAGGCCCAGTACTTC. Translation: CASSLALEAQYF. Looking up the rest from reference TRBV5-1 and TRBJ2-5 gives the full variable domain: KAGVTQTPRYLIKTRGQQVTLSCSPISGHRSVSWYQQTPGQGLQFLFEYFSETQRNKGNFPGRFSGRQFSNSRSEMNVSTLELGDSALYLCASSLALEAQYFGPGTRLLVL.

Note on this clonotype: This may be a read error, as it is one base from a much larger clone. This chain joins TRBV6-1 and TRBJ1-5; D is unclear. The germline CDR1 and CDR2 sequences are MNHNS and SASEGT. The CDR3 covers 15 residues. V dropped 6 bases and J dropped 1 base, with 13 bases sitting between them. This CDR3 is CASRPVRGSNQPQHF. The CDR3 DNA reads TGTGCCAGCAGACCAGTACGGGGAAGCAATCAGCCCCAGCATTTT.

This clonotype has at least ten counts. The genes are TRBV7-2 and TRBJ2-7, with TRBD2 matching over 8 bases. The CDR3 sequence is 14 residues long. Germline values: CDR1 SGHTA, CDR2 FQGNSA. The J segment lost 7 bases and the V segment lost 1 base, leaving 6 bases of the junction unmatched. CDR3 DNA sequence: TGTGCCAGCAGCTTAGGGACTAGCTCTGGGGAGCAGTACTTC. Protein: CASSLGTSSGEQYF.

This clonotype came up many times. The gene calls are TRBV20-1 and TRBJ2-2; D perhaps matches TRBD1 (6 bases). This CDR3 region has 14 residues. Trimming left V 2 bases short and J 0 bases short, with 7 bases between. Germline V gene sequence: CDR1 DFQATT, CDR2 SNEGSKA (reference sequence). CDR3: CSARWGPNTGELFF. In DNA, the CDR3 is TGCAGTGCTAGATGGGGGCCGAACACCGGGGAGCTGTTTTTT.

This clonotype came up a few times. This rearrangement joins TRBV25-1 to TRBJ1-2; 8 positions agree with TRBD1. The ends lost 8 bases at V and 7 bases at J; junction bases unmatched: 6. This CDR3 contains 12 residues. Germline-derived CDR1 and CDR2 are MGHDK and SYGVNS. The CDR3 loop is CASEDRGFGYTF. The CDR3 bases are TGTGCCAGCGAAGACAGGGGATTTGGCTACACCTTC.

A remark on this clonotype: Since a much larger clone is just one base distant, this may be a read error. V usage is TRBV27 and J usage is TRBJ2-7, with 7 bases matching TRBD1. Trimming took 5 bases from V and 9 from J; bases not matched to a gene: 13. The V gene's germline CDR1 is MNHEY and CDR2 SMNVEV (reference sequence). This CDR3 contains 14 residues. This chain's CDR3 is CASSPDRARNGQYF. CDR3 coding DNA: TGTGCCAGCAGTCCAGACAGGGCAAGGAACGGGCAGTACTTC.

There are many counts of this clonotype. The CDR3 coding sequence is TGTGCCAGCAGTTACGGACCAGGTACTTACGAGCAGTACTTC. This sequence encodes CASSYGPGTYEQYF. V usage is TRBV6-5 and J usage is TRBJ2-7, with no clear D. The CDR3 runs 14 residues. The germline CDR1 and CDR2 sequences are MNHEY and SVGAGI. The V end lost 2 bases, the J end lost 4 bases, and 12 bases lay between the germline ends.

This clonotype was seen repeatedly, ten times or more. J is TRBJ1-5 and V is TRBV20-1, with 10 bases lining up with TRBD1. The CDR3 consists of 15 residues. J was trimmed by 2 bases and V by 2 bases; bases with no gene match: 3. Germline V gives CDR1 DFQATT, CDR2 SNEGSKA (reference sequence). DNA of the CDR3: TGCAGTGCTAGATCGGGACAGGGGCGCAATCAGCCCCAGCATTTT. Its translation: CSARSGQGRNQPQHF.

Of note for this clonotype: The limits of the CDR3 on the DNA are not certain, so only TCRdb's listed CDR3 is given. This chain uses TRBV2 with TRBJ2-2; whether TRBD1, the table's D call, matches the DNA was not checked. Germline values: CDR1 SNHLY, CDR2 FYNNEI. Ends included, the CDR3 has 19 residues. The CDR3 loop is CASFRGSGANVLTFGELFF.

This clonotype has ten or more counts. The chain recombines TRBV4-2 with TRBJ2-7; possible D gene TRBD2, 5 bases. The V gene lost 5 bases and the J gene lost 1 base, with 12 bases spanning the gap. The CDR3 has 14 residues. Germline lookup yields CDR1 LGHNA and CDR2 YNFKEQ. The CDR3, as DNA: TGTGCCAGCAGCTCCCTAGGCGGGTCCTACGAGCAGTACTTC. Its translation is CASSSLGGSYEQYF.

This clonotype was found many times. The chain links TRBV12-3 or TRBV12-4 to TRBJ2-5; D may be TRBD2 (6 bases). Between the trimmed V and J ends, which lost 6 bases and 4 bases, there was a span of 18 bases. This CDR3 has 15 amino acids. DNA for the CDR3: TGTGCCAGCAGCAAGACGGGAGTGGTGGGAGAGACCCAGTACTTC. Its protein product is CASSKTGVVGETQYF.

CDR3 DNA sequence: TGTGCCAGTAGTCCCACAGCGAGAGTTGTCTATGGCTACACCTTC. Translated: CASSPTARVVYGYTF. The genes are TRBV19 and TRBJ1-2; D not certain. The germline V and J ends were trimmed by 5 bases and 4 bases, with 17 bases remaining between them. CDR1 is LNHDA, CDR2 SQIVND, per germline (reference sequence). The CDR3 runs 15 residues.

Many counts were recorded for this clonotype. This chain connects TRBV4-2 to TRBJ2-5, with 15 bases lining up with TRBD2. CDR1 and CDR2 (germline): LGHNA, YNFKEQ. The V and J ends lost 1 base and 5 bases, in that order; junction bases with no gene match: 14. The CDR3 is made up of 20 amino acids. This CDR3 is CASSQVGWTSGRAGGETQYF. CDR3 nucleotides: TGTGCCAGCAGCCAAGTAGGGTGGACTAGCGGGAGGGCCGGGGGGGAGACCCAGTACTTC.

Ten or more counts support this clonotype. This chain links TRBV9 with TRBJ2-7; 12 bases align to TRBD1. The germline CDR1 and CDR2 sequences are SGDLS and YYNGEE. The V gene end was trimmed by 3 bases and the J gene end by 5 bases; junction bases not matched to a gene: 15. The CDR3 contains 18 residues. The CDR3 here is CASSAFPKGGTGGHEQYF. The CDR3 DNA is TGTGCCAGCAGCGCCTTTCCGAAGGGGGGGACAGGGGGCCACGAGCAGTACTTC.

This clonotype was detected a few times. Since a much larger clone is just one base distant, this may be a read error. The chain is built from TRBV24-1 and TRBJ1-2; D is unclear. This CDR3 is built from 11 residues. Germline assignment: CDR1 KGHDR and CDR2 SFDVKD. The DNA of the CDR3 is TGTGCCACCAATACAAGCTATGGCTGCACCTTC. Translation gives CATNTSYGCTF.

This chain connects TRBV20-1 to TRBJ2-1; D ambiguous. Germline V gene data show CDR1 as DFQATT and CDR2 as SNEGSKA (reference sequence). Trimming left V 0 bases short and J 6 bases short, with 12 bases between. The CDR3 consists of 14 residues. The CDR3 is CSAREQSLFNEQFF. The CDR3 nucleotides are TGCAGTGCTAGAGAACAGAGCCTTTTCAATGAGCAGTTCTTC.

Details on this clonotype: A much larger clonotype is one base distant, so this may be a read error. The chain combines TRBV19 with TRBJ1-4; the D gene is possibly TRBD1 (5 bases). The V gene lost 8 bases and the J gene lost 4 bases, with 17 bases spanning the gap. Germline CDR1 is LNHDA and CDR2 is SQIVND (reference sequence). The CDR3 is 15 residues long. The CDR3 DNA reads TGTGCCAGTGCCCAATCCGGGACTCTTAATGAAAAACTGTTTTTT. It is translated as CASAQSGTLNEKLFF.

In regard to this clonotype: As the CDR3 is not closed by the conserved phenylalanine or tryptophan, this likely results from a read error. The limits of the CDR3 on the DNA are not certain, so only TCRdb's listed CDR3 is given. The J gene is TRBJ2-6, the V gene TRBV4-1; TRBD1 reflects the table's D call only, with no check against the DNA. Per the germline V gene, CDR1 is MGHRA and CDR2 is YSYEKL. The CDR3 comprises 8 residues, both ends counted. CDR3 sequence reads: CASSQGRQ.

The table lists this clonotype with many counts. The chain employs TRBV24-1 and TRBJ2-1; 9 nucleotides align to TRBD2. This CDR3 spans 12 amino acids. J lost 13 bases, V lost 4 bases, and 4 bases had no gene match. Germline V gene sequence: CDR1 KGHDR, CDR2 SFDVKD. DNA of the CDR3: TGTGCCACCAGTGACAGGACTAGCGTCCAGTTCTTC. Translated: CATSDRTSVQFF.

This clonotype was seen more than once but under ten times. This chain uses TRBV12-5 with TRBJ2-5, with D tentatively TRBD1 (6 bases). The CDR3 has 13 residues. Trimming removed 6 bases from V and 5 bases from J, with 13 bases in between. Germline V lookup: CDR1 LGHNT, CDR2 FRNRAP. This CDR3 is CASGLGGGETQYF. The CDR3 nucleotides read TGTGCTAGTGGCTTAGGGGGTGGGGAGACCCAGTACTTC. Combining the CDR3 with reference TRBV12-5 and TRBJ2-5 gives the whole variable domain DARVTQTPRHKVTEMGQEVTMRCQPILGHNTVFWYRQTMMQGLELLAYFRNRAPLDDSGMPKDRFSAEMPDATLATLKIQPSEPRDSAVYFCASGLGGGETQYFGPGTRLLVL.

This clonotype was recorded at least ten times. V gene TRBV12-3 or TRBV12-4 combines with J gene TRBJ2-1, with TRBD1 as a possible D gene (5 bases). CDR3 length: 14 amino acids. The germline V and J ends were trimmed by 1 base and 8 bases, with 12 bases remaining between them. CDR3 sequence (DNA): TGTGCCAGCAGTTTAGTTTCCCAGGGCTATGAGCAGTTCTTC. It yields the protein CASSLVSQGYEQFF.

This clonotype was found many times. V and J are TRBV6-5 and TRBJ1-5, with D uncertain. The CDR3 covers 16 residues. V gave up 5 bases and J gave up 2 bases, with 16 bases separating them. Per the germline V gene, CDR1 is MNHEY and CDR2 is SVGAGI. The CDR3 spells CASSRAPYAGNQPQHF. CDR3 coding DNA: TGTGCCAGCAGTCGGGCCCCCTACGCTGGCAATCAGCCCCAGCATTTT.

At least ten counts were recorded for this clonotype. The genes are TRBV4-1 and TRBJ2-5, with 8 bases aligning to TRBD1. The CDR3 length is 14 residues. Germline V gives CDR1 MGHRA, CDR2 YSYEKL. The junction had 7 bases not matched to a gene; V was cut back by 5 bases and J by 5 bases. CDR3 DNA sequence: TGCGCCAGCAGCTGGACAGGGAACGCGGAGACCCAGTACTTC. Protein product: CASSWTGNAETQYF.

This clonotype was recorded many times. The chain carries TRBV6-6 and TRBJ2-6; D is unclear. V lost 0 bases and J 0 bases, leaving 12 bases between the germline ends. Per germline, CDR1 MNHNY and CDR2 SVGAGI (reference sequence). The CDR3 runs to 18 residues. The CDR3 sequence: CASSYSMGDISGANVLTF. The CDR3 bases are TGTGCCAGCAGTTACTCGATGGGCGACATCTCTGGGGCCAACGTCCTGACTTTC.

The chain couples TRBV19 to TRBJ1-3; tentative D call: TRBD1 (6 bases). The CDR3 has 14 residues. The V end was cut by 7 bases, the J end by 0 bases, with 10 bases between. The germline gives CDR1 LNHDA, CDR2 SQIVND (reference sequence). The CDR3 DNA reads TGTGCCAGTACCCAGGGGTCCTCTGGAAACACCATATATTTT. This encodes CASTQGSSGNTIYF.

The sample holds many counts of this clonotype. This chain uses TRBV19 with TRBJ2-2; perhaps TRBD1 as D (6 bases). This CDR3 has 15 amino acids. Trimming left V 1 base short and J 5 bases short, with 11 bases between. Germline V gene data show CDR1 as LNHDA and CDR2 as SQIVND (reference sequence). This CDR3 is CASSIVGGVTGELFF. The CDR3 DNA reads TGTGCCAGTAGTATAGTAGGGGGTGTGACCGGGGAGCTGTTTTTT.

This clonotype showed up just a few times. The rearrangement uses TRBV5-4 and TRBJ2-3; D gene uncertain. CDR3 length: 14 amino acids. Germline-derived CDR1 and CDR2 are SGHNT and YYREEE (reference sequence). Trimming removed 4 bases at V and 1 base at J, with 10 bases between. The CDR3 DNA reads TGTGCCAGCAGCGACGGCGGCGGCACAGATACGCAGTATTTT. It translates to CASSDGGGTDTQYF. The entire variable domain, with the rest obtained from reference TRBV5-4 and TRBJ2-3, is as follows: ETGVTQSPTHLIKTRGQQVTLRCSSQSGHNTVSWYQQALGQGPQFIFQYYREEENGRGNFPPRFSGLQFPNYSSELNVNALELDDSALYLCASSDGGGTDTQYFGPGTRLTVL.

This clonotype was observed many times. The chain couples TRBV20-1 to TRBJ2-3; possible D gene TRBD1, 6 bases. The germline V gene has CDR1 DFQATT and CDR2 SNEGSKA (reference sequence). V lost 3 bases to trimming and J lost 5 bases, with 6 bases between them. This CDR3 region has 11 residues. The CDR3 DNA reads TGCAGTGCTAGGGACAGAGATACGCAGTATTTT. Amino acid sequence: CSARDRDTQYF.